A single sample gave rise to the 2 T cell receptor beta chains below, sequenced in a study of blood T cell repertoires in COVID-19. The repertoire was sequenced with immunoSEQ multiplex PCR; TCRdb's copy has only in-frame clones and lacks some. The data show about 140,000 clones, about 90% seen once. Sample: PBMCs or T cells enriched from blood (not recorded which). The receptors stem from a man in his sixties who had recovered from COVID-19.

This rearrangement joins TRBV28 to TRBJ2-7, with D perhaps TRBD1 (6 bases). CDR3 length: 13 residues. V gave up 6 bases and J gave up 7 bases, with 16 bases separating them. CDR1 and CDR2 (germline): MDHEN, SYDVKM. The CDR3 bases are TGTGCCAGCAGGGTACAGGGCATGGTTGAGCAGTACTTC. It yields the protein CASRVQGMVEQYF.

CDR3 sequence (DNA): TGTGCCAGCAGCTTAGATCCGGGGGAAAAACTGTTTTTT. Encoded protein: CASSLDPGEKLFF. The chain couples TRBV7-9 to TRBJ1-4; D is uncertain. From germline, CDR1 is SEHNR and CDR2 FQNEAQ (reference sequence). Trimming shortened V by 1 base and J by 8 bases, and 8 bases separated the two germline ends. The CDR3 length is 13 residues.